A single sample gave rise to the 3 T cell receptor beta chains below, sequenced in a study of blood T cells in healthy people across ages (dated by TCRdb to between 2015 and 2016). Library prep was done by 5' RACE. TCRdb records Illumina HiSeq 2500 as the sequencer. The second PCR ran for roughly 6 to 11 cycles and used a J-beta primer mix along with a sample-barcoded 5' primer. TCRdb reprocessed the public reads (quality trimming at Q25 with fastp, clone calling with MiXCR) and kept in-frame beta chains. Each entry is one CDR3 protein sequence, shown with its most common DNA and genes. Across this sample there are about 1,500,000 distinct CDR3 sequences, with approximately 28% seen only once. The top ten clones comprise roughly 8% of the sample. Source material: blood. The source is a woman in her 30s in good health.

CDR3 DNA: TGCGCCAGCAGAGTAACGGTTGACAATGAGCAGTTCTTC. Amino acids: CASRVTVDNEQFF. The chain links TRBV5-1 to TRBJ2-1; D unresolved. There are 13 residues in the CDR3. Germline V CDR1 and CDR2: SGHRS, YFSETQ. V lost 5 bases and J lost 5, with 11 bases in between.

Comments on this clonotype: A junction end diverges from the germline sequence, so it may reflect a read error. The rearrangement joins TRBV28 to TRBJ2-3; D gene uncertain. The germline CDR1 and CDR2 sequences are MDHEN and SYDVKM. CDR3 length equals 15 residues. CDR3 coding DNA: TGTACCAGCAGTTTAGGCGACCTTAGCACAGATACGCAGTATTTT. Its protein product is CTSSLGDLSTDTQYF. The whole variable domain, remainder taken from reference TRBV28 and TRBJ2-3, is DVKVTQSSRYLVKRTGEKVFLECVQDMDHENMFWYRQDPGLGLRLIYFSYDVKMKEKGDIPEGYSVSREKKERFSLILESASTNQTSMYLCTSSLGDLSTDTQYFGPGTRLTVL.

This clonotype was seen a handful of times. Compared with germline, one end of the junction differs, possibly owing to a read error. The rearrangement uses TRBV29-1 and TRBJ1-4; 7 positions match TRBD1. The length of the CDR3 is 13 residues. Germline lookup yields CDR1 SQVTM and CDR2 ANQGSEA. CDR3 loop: CSVQRDRNEKRFF. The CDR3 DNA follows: TGCAGCGTTCAACGGGACAGAAATGAAAAACGGTTTTTT.